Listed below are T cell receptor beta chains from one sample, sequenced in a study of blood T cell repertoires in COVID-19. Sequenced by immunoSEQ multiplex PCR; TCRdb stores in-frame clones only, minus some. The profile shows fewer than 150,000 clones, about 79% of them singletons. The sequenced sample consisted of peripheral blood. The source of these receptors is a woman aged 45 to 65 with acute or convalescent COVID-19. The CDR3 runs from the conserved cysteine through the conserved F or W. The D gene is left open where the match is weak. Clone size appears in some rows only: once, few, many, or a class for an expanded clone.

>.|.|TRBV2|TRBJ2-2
CASRLSGYTGELFF
TGTGCCAGCAGGTTGAGCGGATACACCGGGGAGCTGTTTTTT
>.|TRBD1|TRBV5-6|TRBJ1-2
CATNPGQGAYGYTF
TGTGCCACCAACCCGGGACAGGGGGCCTATGGCTACACCTTC
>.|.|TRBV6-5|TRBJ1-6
CASSPGQYSPLHF
TGTGCCAGCAGTCCCGGACAGTATTCACCCCTCCACTTT
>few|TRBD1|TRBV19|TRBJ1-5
CASSKGTGGIQPQHF
TGTGCCAGTAGTAAAGGGACAGGGGGGATTCAGCCCCAGCATTTT
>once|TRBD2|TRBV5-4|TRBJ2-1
CASTSGLAGVDEQFF
TGTGCCAGCACCTCGGGACTAGCGGGGGTTGACGAGCAGTTCTTC
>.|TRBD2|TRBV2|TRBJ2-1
CASSGLAGANEQFF
TGTGCCAGCAGTGGCCTAGCGGGGGCAAATGAGCAGTTCTTC
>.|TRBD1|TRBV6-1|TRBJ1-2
CASSGQGTGTLYGYTF
TGTGCCAGCAGTGGACAAGGGACAGGGACCCTCTATGGCTACACCTTC
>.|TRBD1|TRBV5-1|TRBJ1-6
CASSLAGTGINSPLHF
TGCGCCAGCAGCTTGGCCGGGACAGGGATCAATTCACCCCTCCACTTT
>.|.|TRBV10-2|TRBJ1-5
CASSGQQRSNQPQHF
TGCGCCAGCAGTGGGCAGCAGAGGAGCAATCAGCCCCAGCATTTT
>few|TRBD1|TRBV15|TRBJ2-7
CATSRGQGLVYEQYF
TGTGCCACCAGCAGAGGACAGGGGCTAGTCTACGAGCAGTACTTC
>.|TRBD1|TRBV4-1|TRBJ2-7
CASSQESQTGVEQYF
TGCGCCAGCAGCCAAGAAAGCCAGACAGGGGTTGAGCAGTACTTC
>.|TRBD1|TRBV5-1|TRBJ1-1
CASSSEPTGVNTEAFF
TGCGCCAGCAGCTCCGAACCGACAGGGGTGAACACTGAAGCTTTCTTT
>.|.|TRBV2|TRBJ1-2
CARPKITGRVGYTF
TGTGCCAGACCCAAAATAACAGGGAGGGTTGGCTACACCTTC
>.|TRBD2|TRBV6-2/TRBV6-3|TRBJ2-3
CASSYSTAGDGTDTQYF
TGTGCCAGCAGTTACTCGACAGCGGGGGATGGCACAGATACGCAGTATTTT
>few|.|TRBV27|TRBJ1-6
CASSSAGYNSPLHF
TGTGCCAGCAGTAGCGCCGGCTATAATTCACCCCTCCACTTT
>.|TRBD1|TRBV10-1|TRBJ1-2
CASSGDRLHGYTF
TGCGCCAGCAGTGGGGACAGGCTCCATGGCTACACCTTC
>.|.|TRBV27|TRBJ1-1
CASSRRDSNTEAFF
TGTGCCAGCAGTAGACGGGACTCGAACACTGAAGCTTTCTTT
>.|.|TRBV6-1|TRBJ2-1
CASSALGGGLFNEQFF
TGTGCCAGCAGTGCCTTGGGAGGGGGTTTGTTCAATGAGCAGTTCTTC
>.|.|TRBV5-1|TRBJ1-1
CASSLGGGSSEAFF
TGCGCCAGCAGCTTGGGAGGCGGGTCATCTGAAGCTTTCTTT
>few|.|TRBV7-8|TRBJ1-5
CASSLVQGQPQHF
TGTGCCAGCAGCTTAGTGCAGGGGCAGCCCCAGCATTTT
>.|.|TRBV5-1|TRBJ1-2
CASSSPGEYYTF
TGCGCCAGCAGCTCCCCGGGGGAATACTACACCTTC
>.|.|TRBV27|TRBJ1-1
CASRQELWNTEAFF
TGTGCCAGCAGACAGGAGCTATGGAACACTGAAGCTTTCTTT
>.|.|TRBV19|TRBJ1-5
CASSIGGSWGNQPQHF
TGTGCCAGTAGTATTGGAGGGAGTTGGGGCAATCAGCCCCAGCATTTT
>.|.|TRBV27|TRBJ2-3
CASSLRGGSGGTDTQYF
TGTGCCAGCAGTCTCCGAGGGGGGAGCGGGGGCACAGATACGCAGTATTTT
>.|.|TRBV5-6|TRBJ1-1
CASRSYLQLTNTEAFF
TGTGCCAGCAGATCATACTTACAGCTAACGAACACTGAAGCTTTCTTT
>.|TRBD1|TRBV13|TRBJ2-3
CASSPYAGTGFIDTQYF
TGTGCCAGCAGCCCATATGCCGGGACAGGGTTTATAGATACGCAGTATTTT
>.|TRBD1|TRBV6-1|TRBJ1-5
CASSEGTGQPQHF
TGTGCCAGCAGTGAAGGGACAGGCCAGCCCCAGCATTTT
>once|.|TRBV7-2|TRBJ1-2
CASSLVGGISYGYTF
TGTGCCAGCAGCTTAGTGGGGGGAATTAGCTATGGCTACACCTTC
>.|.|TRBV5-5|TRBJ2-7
CASSLGRNLYEQYF
TGTGCCAGCAGCTTGGGGAGAAACCTCTACGAGCAGTACTTC
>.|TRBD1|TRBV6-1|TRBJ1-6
CASSEGIGGVGSPLHF
TGTGCCAGCAGTGAAGGGATAGGGGGCGTTGGTTCACCCCTCCACTTT
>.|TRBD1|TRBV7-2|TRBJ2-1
CASSSPDRVAYEQFF
TGTGCCAGCAGCTCACCGGACAGGGTAGCCTATGAGCAGTTCTTC
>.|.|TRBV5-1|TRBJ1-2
CASSLDSGNYGYTF
TGCGCCAGCAGCTTGGATTCAGGGAACTATGGCTACACCTTC
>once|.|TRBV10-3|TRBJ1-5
CAISSGGQNQPQHF
TGTGCCATCAGTAGCGGGGGGCAAAATCAGCCCCAGCATTTT
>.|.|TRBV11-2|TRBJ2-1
CASSLGLQKQFF
TGTGCCAGCAGCTTAGGCTTACAGAAGCAGTTCTTC
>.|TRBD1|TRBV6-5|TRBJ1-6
CASSYGTDLPSSPLHF
TGTGCCAGCAGTTACGGGACAGACCTCCCGTCATCACCCCTCCACTTT
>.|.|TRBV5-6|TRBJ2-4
CASSLRQVLAKNIQYF
TGTGCCAGCAGCTTGCGGCAGGTGCTAGCCAAAAACATTCAGTACTTC
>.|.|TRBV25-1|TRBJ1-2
CASSDLAATSYGYTF
TGTGCCAGCAGTGATCTGGCCGCCACCTCCTATGGCTACACCTTC
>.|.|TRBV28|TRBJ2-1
CASSFGQPRRVGRYNEQFF
TGTGCCAGCAGTTTTGGCCAACCGCGGCGCGTCGGAAGGTACAATGAGCAGTTCTTC